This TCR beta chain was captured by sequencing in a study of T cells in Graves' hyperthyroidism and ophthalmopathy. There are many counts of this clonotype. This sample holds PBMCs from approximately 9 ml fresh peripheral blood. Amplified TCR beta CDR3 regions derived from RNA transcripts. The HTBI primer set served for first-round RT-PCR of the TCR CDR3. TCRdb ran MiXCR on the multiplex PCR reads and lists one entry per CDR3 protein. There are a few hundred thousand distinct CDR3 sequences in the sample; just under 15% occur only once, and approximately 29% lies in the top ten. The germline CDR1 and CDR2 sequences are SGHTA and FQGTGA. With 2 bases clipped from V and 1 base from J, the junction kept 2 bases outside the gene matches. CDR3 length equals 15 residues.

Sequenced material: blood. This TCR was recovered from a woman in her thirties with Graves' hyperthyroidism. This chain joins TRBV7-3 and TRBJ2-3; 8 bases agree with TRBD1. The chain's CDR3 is CASSLAGQGTDTQYF. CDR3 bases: TGTGCCAGCAGCTTAGCGGGACAGGGCACAGATACGCAGTATTTT.